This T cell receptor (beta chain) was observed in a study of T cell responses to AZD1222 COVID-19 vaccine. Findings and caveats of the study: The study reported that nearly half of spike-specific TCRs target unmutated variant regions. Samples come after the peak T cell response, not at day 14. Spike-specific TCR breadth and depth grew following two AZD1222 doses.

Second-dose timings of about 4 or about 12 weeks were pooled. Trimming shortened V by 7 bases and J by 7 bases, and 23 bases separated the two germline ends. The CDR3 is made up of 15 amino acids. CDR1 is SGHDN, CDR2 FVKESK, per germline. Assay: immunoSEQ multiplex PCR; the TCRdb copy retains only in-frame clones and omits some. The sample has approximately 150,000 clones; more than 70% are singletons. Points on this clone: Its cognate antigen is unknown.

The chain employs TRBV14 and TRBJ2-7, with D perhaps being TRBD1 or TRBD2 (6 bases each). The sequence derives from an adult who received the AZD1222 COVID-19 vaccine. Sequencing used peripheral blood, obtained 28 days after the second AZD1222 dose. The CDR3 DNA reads TGTGCCAGCAATCCCTGGGGGGCGCCCGGGGAGGAGCAGTACTTC. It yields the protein CASNPWGAPGEEQYF. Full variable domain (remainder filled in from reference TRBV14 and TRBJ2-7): EAGVTQFPSHSVIEKGQTVTLRCDPISGHDNLYWYRRVMGKEIKFLLHFVKESKQDESGMPNNRFLAERTGGTYSTLKVQPAELEDSGVYFCASNPWGAPGEEQYFGPGTRLTVT.